This T cell receptor (beta chain) was profiled in a study of blood T cells in healthy people across ages. Each donor had 8.5 to 10 milliliters of peripheral blood drawn. The second PCR ran about 6 to 12 cycles with a sample-barcoded 5' primer and J-beta primers. TCRdb re-analysed the 5' RACE reads in MiXCR, keeping a single row per CDR3 protein. The sample holds hundreds of thousands of distinct CDR3 sequences; 24% are singletons and the top ten take 7.5% to 9%. CDR1 is MGHRA, CDR2 YSYEKL, per germline. The V segment lost 3 bases and the J segment 5 bases; nucleotides outside the gene matches: 6. The CDR3 consists of 15 residues. These records were also assigned to another study, of T cells of mothers and their children. Per that paper: Three healthy Caucasian mothers served as donors, and their six children did as well. There were over 8 million TCR beta CDR3 reads from each mother and a few million from each child.

The TCR sequence derives from a boy aged 10-17 years in good health. This rearrangement joins TRBV4-1 to TRBJ2-5; 10 bases align to TRBD1. Sequenced sample: blood. This chain's CDR3 is CASSHRQGAEETQYF. CDR3 coding DNA: TGCGCCAGCAGCCATAGACAGGGGGCTGAGGAGACCCAGTACTTC.